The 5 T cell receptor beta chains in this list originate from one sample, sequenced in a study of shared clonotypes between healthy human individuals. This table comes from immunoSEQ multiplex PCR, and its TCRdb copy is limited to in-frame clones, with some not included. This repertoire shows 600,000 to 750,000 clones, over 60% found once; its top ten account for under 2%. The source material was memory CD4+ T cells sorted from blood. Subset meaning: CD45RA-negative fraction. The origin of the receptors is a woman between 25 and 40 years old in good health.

The CDR3 loop is CASSQDFQTEAPYGYTF. The CDR3 DNA follows: TGCGCCAGCAGCCAAGATTTCCAGACCGAGGCCCCGTATGGCTACACCTTC. The V gene is TRBV4-1, the J gene TRBJ1-2; D gene uncertain. The V gene lost 0 bases and the J gene lost 5 bases, with 19 bases spanning the gap. This CDR3 spans 17 amino acids. From germline, CDR1 is MGHRA and CDR2 YSYEKL.

Here the CDR3 reads CASSLGPTGSNYGYTF. The CDR3 DNA is TGTGCCAGCAGCTTAGGCCCGACAGGGTCTAACTATGGCTACACCTTC. The chain joins TRBV11-2 to TRBJ1-2; 7 bases fit TRBD1. J gave up 0 bases and V 1 base, and 5 bases lay outside the gene matches. Germline CDR1 SGHAT, CDR2 FQNNGV. This CDR3 has 16 residues.

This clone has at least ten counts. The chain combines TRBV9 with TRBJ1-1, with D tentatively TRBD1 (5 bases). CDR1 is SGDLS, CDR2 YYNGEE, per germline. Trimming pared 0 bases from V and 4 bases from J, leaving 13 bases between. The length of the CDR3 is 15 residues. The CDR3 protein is CASSVDGWGSTEAFF. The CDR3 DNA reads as TGTGCCAGCAGCGTAGACGGCTGGGGCAGCACTGAAGCTTTCTTT.

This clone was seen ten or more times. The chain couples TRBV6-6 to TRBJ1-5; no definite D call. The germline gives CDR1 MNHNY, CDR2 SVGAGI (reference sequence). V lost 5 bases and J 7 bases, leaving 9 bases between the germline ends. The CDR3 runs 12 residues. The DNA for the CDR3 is TGTGCCAGCAGTCCCCCCGGCCAGCCCCAGCATTTT. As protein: CASSPPGQPQHF.

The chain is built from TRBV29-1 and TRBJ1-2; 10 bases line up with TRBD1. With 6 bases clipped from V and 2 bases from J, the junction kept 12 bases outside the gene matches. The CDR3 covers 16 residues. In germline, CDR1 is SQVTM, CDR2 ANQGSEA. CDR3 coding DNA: TGCAGCGTGGTGGGGGACAGGGGAACGGGGAACTATGGCTACACCTTC. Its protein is CSVVGDRGTGNYGYTF.